This record looks at one TCR beta chain sequence and its context. Its antigen is still unknown. A much larger clone is a single base away; this may be a read error. The CDR3 runs to 15 residues. Looked up from germline, CDR1 is MNHNY and CDR2 is SVGAGI (reference sequence). This record comes from a study of tumor-infiltrating lymphocytes in primary liver carcinoma. Looking at the study overall: The patients included men and women who were aged 30 to 69 years. Overall study findings and caveats: The top-250-clone fraction was significantly higher in tumors than in blood (p = 0.039).

TCR beta cDNA was made from 500 ng total RNA with a constant-region primer. Investigators got TCR beta libraries out of three nested multiplex PCR rounds, done with slightly modified ARM-PCR. The study ran its first two PCR rounds for roughly 11 cycles each, using TRBV1-TRBV30 forward primers and a C-beta reverse primer. TCRdb called the multiplex PCR reads again in MiXCR, with one record for every CDR3 protein. This table holds about 92,000 distinct CDR3 sequences, roughly 70% found once. Without any cell sorting, 20-30 mg of bulk tissue yielded co-extracted RNA and DNA. J is TRBJ1-5 and V is TRBV6-6, with a possible D match to TRBD1 (5 bases). Sequencing used tumor-adjacent normal liver tissue. The source of this sequence is a man aged 40-49 years with primary liver carcinoma and hepatitis B virus infection. The CDR3 DNA follows: TGTGCCAACAGTTACCCCCGGGGGGGAAATCAGCCCCAGCATTTT. It codes for CANSYPRGGNQPQHF.